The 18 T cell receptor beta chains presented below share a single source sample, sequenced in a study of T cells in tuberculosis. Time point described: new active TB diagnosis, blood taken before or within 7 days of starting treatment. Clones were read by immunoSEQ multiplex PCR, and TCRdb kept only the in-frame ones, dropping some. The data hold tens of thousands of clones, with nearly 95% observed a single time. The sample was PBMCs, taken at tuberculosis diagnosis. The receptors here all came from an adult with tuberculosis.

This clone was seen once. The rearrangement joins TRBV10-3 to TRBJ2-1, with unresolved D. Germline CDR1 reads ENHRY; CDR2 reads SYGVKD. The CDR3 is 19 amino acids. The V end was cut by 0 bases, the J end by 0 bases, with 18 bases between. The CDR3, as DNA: TGTGCCATCAGTGAGTCTCTCGCTCTGGTGGTCAGCTCCTACAATGAGCAGTTCTTC. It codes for CAISESLALVVSSYNEQFF.

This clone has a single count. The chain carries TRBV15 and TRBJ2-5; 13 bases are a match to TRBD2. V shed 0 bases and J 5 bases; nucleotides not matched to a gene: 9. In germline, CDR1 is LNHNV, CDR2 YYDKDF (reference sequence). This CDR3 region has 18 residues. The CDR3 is CATSRDSRTSGRLETQYF. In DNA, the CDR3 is TGTGCCACCAGCAGAGATAGTCGGACTAGCGGGAGATTGGAGACCCAGTACTTC.

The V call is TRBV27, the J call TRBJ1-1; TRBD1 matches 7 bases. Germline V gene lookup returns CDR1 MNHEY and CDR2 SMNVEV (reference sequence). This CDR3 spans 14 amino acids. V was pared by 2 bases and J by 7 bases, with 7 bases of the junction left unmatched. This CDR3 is CASSLLGQGDEAFF. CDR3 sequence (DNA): TGTGCCAGCAGTTTACTGGGTCAGGGGGATGAAGCTTTCTTT.

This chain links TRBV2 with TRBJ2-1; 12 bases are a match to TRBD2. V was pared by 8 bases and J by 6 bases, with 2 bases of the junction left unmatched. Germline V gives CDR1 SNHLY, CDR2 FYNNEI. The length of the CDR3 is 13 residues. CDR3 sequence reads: CASLTSGSNEQFF. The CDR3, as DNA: TGTGCCAGCCTGACTAGCGGGAGCAATGAGCAGTTCTTC.

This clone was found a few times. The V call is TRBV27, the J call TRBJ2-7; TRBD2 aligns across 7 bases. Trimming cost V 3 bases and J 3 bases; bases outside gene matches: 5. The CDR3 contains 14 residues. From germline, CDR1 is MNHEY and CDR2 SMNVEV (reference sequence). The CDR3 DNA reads TGTGCCAGCAGTTTGAAGGCTAGCGGCTACGAGCAGTACTTC. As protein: CASSLKASGYEQYF.

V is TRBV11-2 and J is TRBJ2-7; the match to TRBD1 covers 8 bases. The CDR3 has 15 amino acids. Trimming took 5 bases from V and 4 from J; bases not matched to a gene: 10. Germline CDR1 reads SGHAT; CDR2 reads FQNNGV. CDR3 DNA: TGTGCCAGCAGCCGACCCGGGACAGGAAGATACGAGCAGTACTTC. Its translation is CASSRPGTGRYEQYF.

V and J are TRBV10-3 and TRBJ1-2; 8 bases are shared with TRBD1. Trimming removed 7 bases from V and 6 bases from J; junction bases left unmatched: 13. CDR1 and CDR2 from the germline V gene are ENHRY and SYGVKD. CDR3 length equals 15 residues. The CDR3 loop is CAINKRTGQGDGYTF. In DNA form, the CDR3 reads TGTGCCATCAATAAGAGGACAGGGCAGGGGGATGGCTACACCTTC.

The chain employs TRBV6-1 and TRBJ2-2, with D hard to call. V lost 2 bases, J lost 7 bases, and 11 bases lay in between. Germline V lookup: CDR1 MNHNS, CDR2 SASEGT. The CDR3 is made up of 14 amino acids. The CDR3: CASSEHRSIGELFF. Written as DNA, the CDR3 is TGTGCCAGCAGTGAACATCGGAGCATCGGGGAGCTGTTTTTT.

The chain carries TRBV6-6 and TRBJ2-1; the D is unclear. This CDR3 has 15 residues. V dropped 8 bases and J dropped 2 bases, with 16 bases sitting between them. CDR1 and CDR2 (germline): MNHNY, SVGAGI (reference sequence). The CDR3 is CASSPPRRAYNEQFF. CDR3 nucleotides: TGTGCCAGCTCTCCGCCCCGTAGAGCCTACAATGAGCAGTTCTTC.

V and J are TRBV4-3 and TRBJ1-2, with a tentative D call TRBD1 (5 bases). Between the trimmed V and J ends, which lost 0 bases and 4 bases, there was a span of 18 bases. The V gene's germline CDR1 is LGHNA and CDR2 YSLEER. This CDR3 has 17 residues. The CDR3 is CASSQDLLVQGGYGYTF. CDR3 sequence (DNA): TGCGCCAGCAGCCAAGATCTCCTCGTGCAGGGCGGCTATGGCTACACCTTC.

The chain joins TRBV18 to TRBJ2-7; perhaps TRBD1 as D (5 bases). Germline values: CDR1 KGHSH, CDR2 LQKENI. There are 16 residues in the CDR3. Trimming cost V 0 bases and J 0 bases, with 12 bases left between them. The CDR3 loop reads CASSPPRQKSSYEQYF. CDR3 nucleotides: TGTGCCAGCTCACCACCCCGACAGAAATCCTCCTACGAGCAGTACTTC. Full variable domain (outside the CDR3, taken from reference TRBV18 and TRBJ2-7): NAGVMQNPRHLVRRRGQEARLRCSPMKGHSHVYWYRQLPEEGLKFMVYLQKENIIDESGMPKERFSAEFPKEGPSILRIQQVVRGDSAAYFCASSPPRQKSSYEQYFGPGTRLTVT.

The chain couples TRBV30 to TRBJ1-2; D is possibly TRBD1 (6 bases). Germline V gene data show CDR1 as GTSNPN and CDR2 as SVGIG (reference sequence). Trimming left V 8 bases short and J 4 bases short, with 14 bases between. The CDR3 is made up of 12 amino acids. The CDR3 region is CALTGGRYGYTF. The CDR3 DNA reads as TGTGCCCTGACGGGGGGCCGCTATGGCTACACCTTC.

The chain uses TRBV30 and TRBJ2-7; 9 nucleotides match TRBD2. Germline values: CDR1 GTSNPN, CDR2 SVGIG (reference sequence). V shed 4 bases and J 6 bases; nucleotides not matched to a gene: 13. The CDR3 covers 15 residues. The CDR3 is CAWTRGLAGWSEQYF. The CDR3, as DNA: TGTGCCTGGACCCGGGGCCTAGCGGGATGGTCCGAGCAGTACTTC.

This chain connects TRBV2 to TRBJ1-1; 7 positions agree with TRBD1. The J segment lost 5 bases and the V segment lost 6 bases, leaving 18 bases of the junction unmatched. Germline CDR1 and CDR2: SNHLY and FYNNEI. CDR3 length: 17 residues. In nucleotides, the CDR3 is TGTGCCAGCAGCGGCGGGTGGGACAGCTTTATGGGGACTGAAGCTTTCTTT. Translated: CASSGGWDSFMGTEAFF.

The CDR3 sequence is CASSRQGKGQPQHF. CDR3 nucleotide sequence: TGTGCCAGCAGTAGACAGGGTAAAGGTCAGCCCCAGCATTTT. The J gene is TRBJ1-5, the V gene TRBV27; 7 bases fit TRBD1. The germline CDR1 and CDR2 sequences are MNHEY and SMNVEV (reference sequence). CDR3 length: 14 amino acids. The V gene end was trimmed by 5 bases and the J gene end by 6 bases; junction bases not matched to a gene: 7.

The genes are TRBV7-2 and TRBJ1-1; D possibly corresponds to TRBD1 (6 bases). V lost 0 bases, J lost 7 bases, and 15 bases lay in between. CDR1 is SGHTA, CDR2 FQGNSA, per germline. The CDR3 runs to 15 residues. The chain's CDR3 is CASSLAIDRPLEAFF. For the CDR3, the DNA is TGTGCCAGCAGCTTAGCCATAGACAGGCCCCTTGAAGCTTTCTTT.

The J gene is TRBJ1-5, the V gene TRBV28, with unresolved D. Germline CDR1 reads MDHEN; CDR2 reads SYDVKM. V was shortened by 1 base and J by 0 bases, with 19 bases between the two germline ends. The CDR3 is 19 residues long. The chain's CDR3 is CASSLSPGSLRYSNQPQHF. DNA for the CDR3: TGTGCCAGCAGTTTATCGCCGGGGAGCCTCCGGTATAGCAATCAGCCCCAGCATTTT.

CDR3 bases: TGTGCCAGCTCTCCTGACATCGGTGAAAAACTGTTTTTT. This translates into CASSPDIGEKLFF. The chain carries TRBV18 and TRBJ1-4, with D unresolved. Germline values: CDR1 KGHSH, CDR2 LQKENI. The CDR3 is made up of 13 amino acids. The V gene lost 6 bases and the J gene lost 7 bases, with 12 bases spanning the gap.